A selection of T cell receptor beta chains follows, all from one sample in a study of response to subunit inactivated influenza vaccine. TCRdb redid the calling of the RT-PCR reads with MiXCR, one entry per CDR3 protein. This table holds roughly 540,000 distinct CDR3 sequences, under 30% found once. The data were also submitted as part of a second study, on T cells expressing NK-cell markers.

Here the sequenced sample was CD4+ T cells sorted from PBMCs, taken roughly 13 days after vaccination. The source of these receptors is a man aged 50 to 59 who received an inactivated influenza vaccine. Each CDR3 is given with its conserved first and last residue. A D gene is named only where the DNA matches it firmly. Size is stated for part of the rows, as once, few or many counts, or as a class when the clone is expanded.

v_call,d_call,j_call,clone_size,cdr3_aa,cdr3_nt
TRBV20-1,.,TRBJ2-3,.,CSAVRPMGTDTQYF,TGCAGTGCCGTGAGGCCCATGGGGACAGATACGCAGTATTTT
TRBV6-1,.,TRBJ2-1,.,CASSPMGLGTGEQFF,TGTGCCAGCAGCCCAATGGGACTGGGAACGGGTGAGCAGTTCTTC
TRBV5-1,TRBD2,TRBJ2-7,few,CASSRTSGGLYEQYF,TGCGCCAGCAGCAGGACTAGCGGGGGTCTGTACGAGCAGTACTTC
TRBV7-9,TRBD2,TRBJ2-1,few,CASSILAGGSSYNEQFF,TGTGCCAGCAGCATACTAGCGGGAGGAAGCTCCTACAATGAGCAGTTCTTC
TRBV20-1,.,TRBJ1-5,.,CSAGDGNQPQHF,TGCAGTGCTGGGGACGGCAATCAGCCCCAGCATTTT
TRBV20-1,.,TRBJ2-2,few,CSARGELAPDGELFF,TGCAGTGCTAGGGGTGAGCTAGCCCCCGACGGGGAGCTGTTTTTT
TRBV20-1,TRBD1,TRBJ2-7,few,CSALSSKTGGVSYEQYF,TGCAGTGCTCTCAGCTCTAAGACAGGGGGCGTCTCCTACGAGCAGTACTTC
TRBV11-2,.,TRBJ2-5,.,CASSPGGVETQYF,TGTGCCAGCAGCCCCGGCGGGGTGGAGACCCAGTACTTC
TRBV28,.,TRBJ2-5,few,CASSLRIPQETQYF,TGTGCCAGCAGTTTGAGAATCCCCCAAGAGACCCAGTACTTC
TRBV11-2,TRBD1,TRBJ1-1,few,CASSLDARGQAFF,TGTGCCAGCAGCTTAGACGCGAGGGGGCAAGCTTTCTTT
TRBV4-2,TRBD2,TRBJ2-3,once,CASSPRAGVSDTQYF,TGTGCCAGCAGCCCCCGGGCGGGAGTATCGGATACGCAGTATTTT
TRBV24-1,.,TRBJ1-5,.,CATSGNRVENQPQHF,TGTGCCACCAGTGGTAACAGGGTGGAAAATCAGCCCCAGCATTTT
TRBV14,TRBD2,TRBJ2-1,few,CASSIAGWDEQFF,TGTGCCAGCAGCATAGCGGGATGGGATGAGCAGTTCTTC
TRBV30,.,TRBJ1-5,.,CAWSVDLSNQPQHF,TGTGCCTGGAGTGTGGACCTTAGCAATCAGCCCCAGCATTTT
TRBV11-2,.,TRBJ1-1,.,CASSPSLTEAFF,TGTGCCAGCAGCCCCTCTCTAACTGAAGCTTTCTTT
TRBV12-3/TRBV12-4,.,TRBJ1-2,.,CASSPGQTYGYTF,TGTGCCAGCAGCCCCGGACAGACCTATGGCTACACCTTC
TRBV2,.,TRBJ1-1,.,CASSQNGHLEAFF,TGTGCCAGCAGCCAAAACGGACACTTAGAAGCTTTCTTT
TRBV20-1,TRBD2,TRBJ2-1,few,CSARGRAYNEQFF,TGCAGTGCTCGCGGGAGGGCTTACAATGAGCAGTTCTTC
TRBV12-3/TRBV12-4,.,TRBJ2-3,many,CASSRRDTQYF,TGTGCCAGCAGTCGGAGGGATACGCAGTATTTT
TRBV5-1,.,TRBJ2-3,.,CASSLEPVASTDTQYF,TGCGCCAGCAGCTTGGAACCGGTTGCTAGCACAGATACGCAGTATTTT
TRBV18,TRBD2,TRBJ2-7,once,CASSPGLAGDSYEQYF,TGTGCCAGCTCACCAGGACTAGCGGGAGACTCCTACGAGCAGTACTTC
TRBV20-1,TRBD2,TRBJ2-2,.,CSAAAGGLLFGELFF,TGCAGTGCTGCCGCGGGGGGGCTTCTTTTCGGGGAGCTGTTTTTT
TRBV7-2,TRBD2,TRBJ2-1,.,CASSLPSGRGRGEQFF,TGTGCCAGCAGCTTGCCTAGCGGGAGGGGAAGGGGTGAGCAGTTCTTC
TRBV4-3,.,TRBJ2-5,.,CASSQDQGFGETQYF,TGCGCCAGCAGCCAAGATCAAGGTTTCGGGGAGACCCAGTACTTC
TRBV10-3,.,TRBJ2-2,few,CAIRDRSTGELFF,TGTGCCATCAGGGATAGATCCACCGGGGAGCTGTTTTTT
TRBV6-6,.,TRBJ1-5,.,CASADPGRHMYSNQPQHF,TGTGCCAGCGCCGACCCGGGACGGCACATGTATAGCAATCAGCCCCAGCATTTT
TRBV5-1,TRBD1,TRBJ1-1,.,CASSFARQGAEAFF,TGCGCCAGCAGCTTCGCAAGACAGGGAGCTGAAGCTTTCTTT
TRBV6-5,TRBD1,TRBJ2-3,.,CASSYIGTIVGGPDTQYF,TGTGCCAGCAGTTACATCGGGACGATCGTAGGGGGCCCAGATACGCAGTATTTT
TRBV29-1,TRBD2,TRBJ2-1,few,CSVATSVNEQFF,TGCAGCGTCGCGACTAGCGTCAATGAGCAGTTCTTC
TRBV7-6,.,TRBJ1-1,few,CASSSNPDSTTEAFF,TGTGCCAGCAGCTCGAACCCGGACAGCACCACTGAAGCTTTCTTT
TRBV3-1,TRBD2,TRBJ2-7,.,CASSLSGGYDEQYF,TGTGCCAGCAGCCTATCGGGGGGGTACGACGAGCAGTACTTC
TRBV15,.,TRBJ2-7,few,CATSARTAYEQYF,TGTGCCACCAGCGCAAGGACCGCCTACGAGCAGTACTTC
TRBV2,.,TRBJ2-5,.,CASSEASAEETQYF,TGTGCCAGCAGTGAAGCGTCAGCAGAAGAGACCCAGTACTTC
TRBV7-2,.,TRBJ2-7,.,CASSPRVSNYEQYF,TGTGCCAGCAGCCCGCGGGTTTCGAACTACGAGCAGTACTTC
TRBV7-9,TRBD1,TRBJ2-1,.,CASSSGQGSINEQFF,TGTGCCAGCAGCTCGGGACAGGGGTCCATCAATGAGCAGTTCTTC
TRBV12-3/TRBV12-4,.,TRBJ1-1,few,CASSVLMNTEAFF,TGTGCCAGCAGTGTTCTGATGAACACTGAAGCTTTCTTT
TRBV4-3,.,TRBJ1-1,many,CASSQDGSSEAFF,TGCGCCAGCAGCCAAGACGGATCATCTGAAGCTTTCTTT
TRBV4-3,.,TRBJ2-3,.,CASSQDPVSGIDTQYF,TGCGCCAGCAGCCAAGATCCAGTCTCAGGGATAGATACGCAGTATTTT
TRBV20-1,TRBD1,TRBJ1-2,few,CSARDRGYSYGYTF,TGCAGTGCTAGGGACAGGGGGTATAGCTATGGCTACACCTTC
TRBV7-9,TRBD1,TRBJ1-4,.,CASSSTGRWEKLFF,TGTGCCAGCAGCTCGACAGGGCGTTGGGAAAAACTGTTTTTT